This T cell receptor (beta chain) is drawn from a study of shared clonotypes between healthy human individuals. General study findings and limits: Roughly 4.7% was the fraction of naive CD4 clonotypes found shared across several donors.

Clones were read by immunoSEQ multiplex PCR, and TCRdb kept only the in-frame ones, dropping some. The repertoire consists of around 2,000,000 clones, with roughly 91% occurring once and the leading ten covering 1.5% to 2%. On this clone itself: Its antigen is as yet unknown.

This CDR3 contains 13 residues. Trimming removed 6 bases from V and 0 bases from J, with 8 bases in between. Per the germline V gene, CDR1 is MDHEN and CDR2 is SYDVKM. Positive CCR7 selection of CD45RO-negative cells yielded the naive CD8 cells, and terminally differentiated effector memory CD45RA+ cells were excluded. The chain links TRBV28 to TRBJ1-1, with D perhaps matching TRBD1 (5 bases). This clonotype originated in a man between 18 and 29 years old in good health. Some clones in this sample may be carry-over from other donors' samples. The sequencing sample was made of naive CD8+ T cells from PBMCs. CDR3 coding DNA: TGTGCCAGCAGCCCGACAGTGAACACTGAAGCTTTCTTT. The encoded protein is CASSPTVNTEAFF.